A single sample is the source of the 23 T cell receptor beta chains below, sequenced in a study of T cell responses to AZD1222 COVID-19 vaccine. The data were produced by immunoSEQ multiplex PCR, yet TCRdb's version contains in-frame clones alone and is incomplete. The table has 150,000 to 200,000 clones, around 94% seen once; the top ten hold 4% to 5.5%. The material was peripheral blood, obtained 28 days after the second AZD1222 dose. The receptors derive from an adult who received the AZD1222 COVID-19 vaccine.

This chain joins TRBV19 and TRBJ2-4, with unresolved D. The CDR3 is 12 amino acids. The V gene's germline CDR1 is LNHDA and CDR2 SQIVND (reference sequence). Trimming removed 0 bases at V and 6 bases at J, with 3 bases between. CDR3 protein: CASSIDRNIQYF. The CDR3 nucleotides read TGTGCCAGTAGTATAGATAGAAACATTCAGTACTTC.

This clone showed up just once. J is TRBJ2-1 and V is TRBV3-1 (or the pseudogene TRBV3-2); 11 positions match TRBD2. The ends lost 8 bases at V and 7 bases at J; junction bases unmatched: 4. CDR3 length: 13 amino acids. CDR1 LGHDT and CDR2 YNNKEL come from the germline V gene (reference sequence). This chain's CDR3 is CASASGRWNEQFF. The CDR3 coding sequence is TGTGCCAGCGCTAGCGGGAGGTGGAATGAGCAGTTCTTC.

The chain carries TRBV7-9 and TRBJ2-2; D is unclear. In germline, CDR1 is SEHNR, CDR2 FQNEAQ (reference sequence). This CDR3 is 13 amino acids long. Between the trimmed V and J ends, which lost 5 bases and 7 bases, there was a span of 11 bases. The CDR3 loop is CASSPKGGGELFF. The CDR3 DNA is TGTGCCAGCAGCCCTAAGGGTGGCGGGGAGCTGTTTTTT.

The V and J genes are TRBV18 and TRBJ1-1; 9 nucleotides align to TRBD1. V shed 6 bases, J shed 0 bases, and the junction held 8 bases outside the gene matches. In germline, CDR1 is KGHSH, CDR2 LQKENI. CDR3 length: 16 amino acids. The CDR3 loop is CASSPGQGGMNTEAFF. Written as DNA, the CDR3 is TGTGCCAGCTCGCCGGGACAGGGTGGGATGAACACTGAAGCTTTCTTT. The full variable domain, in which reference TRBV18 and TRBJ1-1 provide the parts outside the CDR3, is NAGVMQNPRHLVRRRGQEARLRCSPMKGHSHVYWYRQLPEEGLKFMVYLQKENIIDESGMPKERFSAEFPKEGPSILRIQQVVRGDSAAYFCASSPGQGGMNTEAFFGQGTRLTVV.

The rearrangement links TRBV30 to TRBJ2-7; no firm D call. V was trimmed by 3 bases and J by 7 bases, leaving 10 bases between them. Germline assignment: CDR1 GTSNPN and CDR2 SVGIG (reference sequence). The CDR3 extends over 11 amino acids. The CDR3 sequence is CAWSASWEQYF. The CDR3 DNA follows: TGTGCCTGGAGCGCTAGTTGGGAGCAGTACTTC.

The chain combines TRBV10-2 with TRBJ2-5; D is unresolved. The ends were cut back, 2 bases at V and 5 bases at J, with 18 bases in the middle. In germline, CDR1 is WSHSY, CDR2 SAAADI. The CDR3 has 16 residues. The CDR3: CASSEPWKSPGETQYF. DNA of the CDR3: TGCGCCAGCAGTGAGCCCTGGAAATCTCCCGGGGAGACCCAGTACTTC.

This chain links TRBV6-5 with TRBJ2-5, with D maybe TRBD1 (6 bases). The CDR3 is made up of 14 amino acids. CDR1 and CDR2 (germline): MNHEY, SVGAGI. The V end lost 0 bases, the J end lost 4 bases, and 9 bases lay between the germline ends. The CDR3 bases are TGTGCCAGCAGTTACTCTGGGGGCGTAGAGACCCAGTACTTC. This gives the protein CASSYSGGVETQYF.

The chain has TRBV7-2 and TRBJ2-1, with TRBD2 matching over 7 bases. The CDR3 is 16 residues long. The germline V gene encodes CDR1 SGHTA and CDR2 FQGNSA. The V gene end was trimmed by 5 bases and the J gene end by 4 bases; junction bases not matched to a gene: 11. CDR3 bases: TGTGCCAGCAGCCCAGAGGCGGGAGTACGGTACAATGAGCAGTTCTTC. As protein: CASSPEAGVRYNEQFF.

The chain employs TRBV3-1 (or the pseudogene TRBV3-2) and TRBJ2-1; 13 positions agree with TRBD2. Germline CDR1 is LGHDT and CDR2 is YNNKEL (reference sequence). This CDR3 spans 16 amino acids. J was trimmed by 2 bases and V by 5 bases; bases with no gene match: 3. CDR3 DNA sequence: TGTGCCAGCAGCTGGGGGACTAGCGGGGCCTACAATGAGCAGTTCTTC. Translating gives CASSWGTSGAYNEQFF.

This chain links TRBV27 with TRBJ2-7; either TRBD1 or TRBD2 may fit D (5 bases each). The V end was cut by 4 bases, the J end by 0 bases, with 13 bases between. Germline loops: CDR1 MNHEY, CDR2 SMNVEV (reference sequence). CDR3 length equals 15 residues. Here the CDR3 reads CASSSGTPSSYEQYF. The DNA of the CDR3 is TGTGCCAGCAGTTCCGGGACCCCGAGCTCCTACGAGCAGTACTTC.

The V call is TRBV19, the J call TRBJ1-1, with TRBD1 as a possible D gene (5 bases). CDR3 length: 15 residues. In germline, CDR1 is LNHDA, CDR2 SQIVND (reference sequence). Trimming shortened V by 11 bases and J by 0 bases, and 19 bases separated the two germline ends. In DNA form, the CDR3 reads TGTGCCTCCAGTATCCTCCCGGGGGTGAACACTGAAGCTTTCTTT. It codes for CASSILPGVNTEAFF.

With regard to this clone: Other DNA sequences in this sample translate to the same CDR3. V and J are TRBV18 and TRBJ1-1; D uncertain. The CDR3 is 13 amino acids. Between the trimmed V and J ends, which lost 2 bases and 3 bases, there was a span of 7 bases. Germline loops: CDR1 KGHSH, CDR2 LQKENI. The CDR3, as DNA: TGTGCCAGCTCACCATTGGAGTACACTGAAGCTTTCTTT. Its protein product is CASSPLEYTEAFF.

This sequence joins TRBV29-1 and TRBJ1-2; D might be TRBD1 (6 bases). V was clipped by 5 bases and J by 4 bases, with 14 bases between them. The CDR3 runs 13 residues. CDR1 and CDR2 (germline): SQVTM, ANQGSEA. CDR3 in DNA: TGCAGCGTTTCAGGGGACCTCTCCTATGGCTACACCTTC. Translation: CSVSGDLSYGYTF.

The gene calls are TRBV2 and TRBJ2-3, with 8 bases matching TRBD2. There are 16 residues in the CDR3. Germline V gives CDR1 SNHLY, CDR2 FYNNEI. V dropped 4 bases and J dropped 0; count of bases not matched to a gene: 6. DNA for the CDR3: TGTGCCAGCAGTGGGGGGACTAGGACTAGCACAGATACGCAGTATTTT. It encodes CASSGGTRTSTDTQYF.

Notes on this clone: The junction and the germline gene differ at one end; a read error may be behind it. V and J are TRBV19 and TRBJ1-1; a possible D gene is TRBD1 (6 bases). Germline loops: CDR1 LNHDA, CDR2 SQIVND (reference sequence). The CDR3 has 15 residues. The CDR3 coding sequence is TGTGCCAATAGTCCCAGGACAGCCATGAACACTGAAGCTTTCTTT. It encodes CANSPRTAMNTEAFF.

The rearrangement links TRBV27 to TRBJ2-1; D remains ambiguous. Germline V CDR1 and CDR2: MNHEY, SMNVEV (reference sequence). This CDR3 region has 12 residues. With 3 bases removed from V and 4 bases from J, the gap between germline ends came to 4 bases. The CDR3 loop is CASSLGYNEQFF. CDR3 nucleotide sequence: TGTGCCAGCAGTTTGGGTTACAATGAGCAGTTCTTC.

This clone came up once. The CDR3 coding sequence is TGTGCCAGCGCCTGGGCGAACCAAGCTTTCTTT. Protein: CASAWANQAFF. The chain has TRBV3-1 (or the pseudogene TRBV3-2) and TRBJ1-1; D not resolved. The CDR3 has 11 amino acids. Germline V gene data show CDR1 as LGHDT and CDR2 as YNNKEL (reference sequence). V lost 8 bases to trimming and J lost 9 bases, with 13 bases between them.

The DNA of the CDR3 is TGTGCCAGCAGCCCAGCTCCCTACGAGCAGTACTTC. Amino acids: CASSPAPYEQYF. The rearrangement joins TRBV4-2 to TRBJ2-7; D is ambiguous. Looked up from germline, CDR1 is LGHNA and CDR2 is YNFKEQ. CDR3 length equals 12 residues. The V end lost 4 bases, the J end lost 2 bases, and 6 bases lay between the germline ends.

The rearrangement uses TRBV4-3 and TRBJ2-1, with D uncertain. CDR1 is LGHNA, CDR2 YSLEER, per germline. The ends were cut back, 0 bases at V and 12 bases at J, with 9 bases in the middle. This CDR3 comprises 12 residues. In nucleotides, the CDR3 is TGCGCCAGCAGCCAAGATCGGGTAGGGCAGTTCTTC. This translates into CASSQDRVGQFF.

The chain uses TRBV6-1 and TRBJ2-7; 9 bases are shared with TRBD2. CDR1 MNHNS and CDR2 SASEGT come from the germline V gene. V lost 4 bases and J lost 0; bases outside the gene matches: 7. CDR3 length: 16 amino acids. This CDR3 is CASSVAGVWSSYEQYF. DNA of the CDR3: TGTGCCAGCAGTGTAGCGGGGGTGTGGAGCTCCTACGAGCAGTACTTC.

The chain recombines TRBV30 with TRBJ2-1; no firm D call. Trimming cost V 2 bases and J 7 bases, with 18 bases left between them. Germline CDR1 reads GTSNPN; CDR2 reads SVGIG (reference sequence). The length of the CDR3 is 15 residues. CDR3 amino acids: CAWSRIRFTMNEQFF. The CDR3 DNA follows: TGTGCCTGGAGTCGAATTAGGTTTACAATGAATGAGCAGTTCTTC. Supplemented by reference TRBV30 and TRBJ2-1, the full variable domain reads SQTIHQWPATLVQPVGSPLSLECTVEGTSNPNLYWYRQAAGRGLQLLFYSVGIGQISSEVPQNLSASRPQDRQFILSSKKLLLSDSGFYLCAWSRIRFTMNEQFFGPGTRLTVL.

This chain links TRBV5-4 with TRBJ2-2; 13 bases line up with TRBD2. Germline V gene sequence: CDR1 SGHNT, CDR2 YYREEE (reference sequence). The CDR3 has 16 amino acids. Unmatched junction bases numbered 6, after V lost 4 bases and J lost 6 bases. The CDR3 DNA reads TGTGCCAGCAGCGCGACTAGCGGGGGGTTCGCCGGGGAGCTGTTTTTT. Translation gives CASSATSGGFAGELFF.

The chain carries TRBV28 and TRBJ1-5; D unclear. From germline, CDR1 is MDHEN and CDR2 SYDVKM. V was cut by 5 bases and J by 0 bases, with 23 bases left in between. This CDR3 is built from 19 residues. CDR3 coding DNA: TGTGCCAGCAGTCCATCCCGCCCCCGGACGTTCGATAGCAATCAGCCCCAGCATTTT. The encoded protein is CASSPSRPRTFDSNQPQHF.